One sample yielded the 10 T cell receptor beta chains listed below, sequenced in a study of T cells expressing NK-cell markers. TCRdb reprocessed the 5' RACE reads, keeping one entry per CDR3 protein, no DNA. Recorded for this sample: fewer than 550,000 distinct CDR3 sequences. The sequenced sample was blood T cells: a sorted CD56 or NKG2C T cell subset, CD4+ or CD8+ T cells, or bulk PBMC T cells (not recorded which). The receptors stem from a woman between 50 and 59 years old in good health.

The chain uses TRBV6-6 and TRBJ1-2; with no DNA, the TCRdb D assignment of TRBD1 cannot be verified. Looked up from germline, CDR1 is MNHNY and CDR2 is SVGAGI (reference sequence). This CDR3 contains 13 residues. The CDR3 reads CASKQDRTEGYTF.

V and J are TRBV11-2 and TRBJ2-1; as DNA is missing, the TRBD1 call by TCRdb cannot be tested. From germline, CDR1 is SGHAT and CDR2 FQNNGV. The CDR3 length is 14 residues. Here the CDR3 reads CASSVSGRNNEQFF.

The chain uses TRBV6-5 and TRBJ2-4; the TCRdb D gene call, TRBD1, has no DNA to confirm it. The CDR3 has 12 amino acids. Germline V gene sequence: CDR1 MNHEY, CDR2 SVGAGI. CDR3 sequence: CASSSIGGIQYF.

The gene calls are TRBV7-9 and TRBJ2-3; TCRdb's D gene call, TRBD1, goes unchecked for lack of DNA. The CDR3 runs 15 residues. The V gene's germline CDR1 is SEHNR and CDR2 FQNEAQ (reference sequence). The CDR3 here is CASSSRTGGADTQYF.

CDR3 in amino acids: CASSLGQAANTEAFF. This chain connects TRBV7-9 to TRBJ1-1; TCRdb indicates TRBD1, and absent DNA this call remains unverified. CDR3 length: 15 amino acids. CDR1 and CDR2 from the germline V gene are SEHNR and FQNEAQ (reference sequence).

CDR3 amino acids: CASNPSGTRGPDTQYF. V is TRBV27 and J is TRBJ2-3; lacking DNA, the TRBD1 call made by TCRdb goes unchecked. The CDR3 length is 16 residues. Looked up from germline, CDR1 is MNHEY and CDR2 is SMNVEV (reference sequence).

V and J are TRBV6-6 and TRBJ1-3. The CDR3 contains 11 residues. Germline assignment: CDR1 MNHNY and CDR2 SVGAGI (reference sequence). The CDR3 protein is CASRRDNTIYF.

The chain is built from TRBV20-1 and TRBJ2-3; TCRdb indicates TRBD1, and absent DNA this call remains unverified. CDR1 DFQATT and CDR2 SNEGSKA come from the germline V gene (reference sequence). The CDR3 runs to 16 residues. CDR3: CSATADRGGITDTQYF.

The V gene is TRBV24-1, the J gene TRBJ1-5. CDR3 size: 14 residues. Germline CDR1 is KGHDR and CDR2 is SFDVKD. CDR3 region: CATSAAGGNQPQHF.

The chain combines TRBV5-1 with TRBJ1-2. Germline V gene data show CDR1 as SGHRS and CDR2 as YFSETQ. The CDR3 has 11 residues. This CDR3 reads CASSLGQGITF.